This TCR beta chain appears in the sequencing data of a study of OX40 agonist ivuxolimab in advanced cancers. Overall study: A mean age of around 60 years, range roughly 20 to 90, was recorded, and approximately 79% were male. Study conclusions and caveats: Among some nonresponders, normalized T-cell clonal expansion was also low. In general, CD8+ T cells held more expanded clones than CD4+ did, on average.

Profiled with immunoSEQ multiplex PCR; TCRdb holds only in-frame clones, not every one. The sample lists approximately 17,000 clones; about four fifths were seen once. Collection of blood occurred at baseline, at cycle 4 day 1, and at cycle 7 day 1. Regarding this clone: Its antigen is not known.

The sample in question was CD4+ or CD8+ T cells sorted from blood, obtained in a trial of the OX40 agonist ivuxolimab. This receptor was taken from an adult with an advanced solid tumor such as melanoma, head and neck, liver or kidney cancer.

DNA of the CDR3: TGTGCCAGCAGCCCGGGACAGAACACCGGGGAGCTGTTTTTT. It yields the protein CASSPGQNTGELFF. The V call is TRBV13, the J call TRBJ2-2, with D maybe TRBD1 (6 bases). Between the trimmed V and J ends, which lost 5 bases and 1 base, there was a span of 8 bases. CDR3 size: 14 residues. Germline loops: CDR1 PRHDT, CDR2 FYEKMQ (reference sequence).